The 24 T cell receptor beta chains presented below share a single source sample, sequenced in a study of T cell changes during pregnancy in multiple sclerosis. TCRdb's table, derived via immunoSEQ multiplex PCR, lists solely in-frame clones and lacks some. The sample carries tens of thousands of clones, roughly 90% recorded once. This specimen was CD8+ T cells from peripheral blood mononuclear cells, taken in the third trimester of pregnancy. Receptors were obtained from a female donor with multiple sclerosis, enrolled in a pregnancy study.

The V gene is TRBV6-6, the J gene TRBJ1-1; D ambiguous. The germline V gene has CDR1 MNHNY and CDR2 SVGAGI (reference sequence). This CDR3 has 15 amino acids. The V end lost 10 bases, the J end lost 1 base, and 19 bases lay between the germline ends. This chain's CDR3 is CATRTSRESNTEAFF. In DNA form, the CDR3 reads TGTGCCACCAGAACCTCCCGGGAGTCGAACACTGAAGCTTTCTTT.

The chain employs TRBV7-6 and TRBJ2-5; 7 bases are shared with TRBD2. The CDR3 contains 14 residues. Germline lookup yields CDR1 SGHVS and CDR2 FNYEAQ. The V segment lost 1 base and the J segment 3 bases; nucleotides outside the gene matches: 2. This chain's CDR3 is CASSLVRGEETQYF. In DNA form, the CDR3 reads TGTGCCAGCAGCTTAGTCCGGGGGGAAGAGACCCAGTACTTC.

The genes are TRBV19 and TRBJ1-1; D remains unclear. Germline values: CDR1 LNHDA, CDR2 SQIVND (reference sequence). Trimming shortened V by 3 bases and J by 2 bases, and 7 bases separated the two germline ends. This CDR3 region has 13 residues. CDR3 sequence reads: CASSINSNTEAFF. In DNA, the CDR3 is TGTGCCAGTAGTATTAATAGTAACACTGAAGCTTTCTTT.

This clone was detected only a few times. CDR3 bases: TGTGCCATCAGTGATGAGATAAACACTGAAGCTTTCTTT. Amino acid sequence: CAISDEINTEAFF. The chain links TRBV10-3 to TRBJ1-1; the D is unclear. The CDR3 runs to 13 residues. The ends were cut back, 3 bases at V and 2 bases at J, with 7 bases in the middle. CDR1 ENHRY and CDR2 SYGVKD come from the germline V gene.

V gene TRBV19 combines with J gene TRBJ2-6, with TRBD2 identical over 8 bases. The CDR3 extends over 18 amino acids. Germline lookup yields CDR1 LNHDA and CDR2 SQIVND (reference sequence). The junction had 8 bases not matched to a gene; V was cut back by 0 bases and J by 4 bases. Here the CDR3 DNA reads TGTGCCAGTAGTATAGATATAGCGGGACCCCTCGGGGCCAACGTCCTGACTTTC. It codes for CASSIDIAGPLGANVLTF.

This sequence joins TRBV9 and TRBJ2-1; D may be TRBD1 (5 bases). The CDR3 is 14 residues long. Trimming removed 0 bases from V and 8 bases from J, with 12 bases in between. Per the germline V gene, CDR1 is SGDLS and CDR2 is YYNGEE. The CDR3 DNA is TGTGCCAGCAGCGTAGCCGGGTGGGGCGATGAGCAGTTCTTC. Protein sequence: CASSVAGWGDEQFF.

The V call is TRBV7-2, the J call TRBJ1-2; D gene unclear. Trimming removed 1 base from V and 3 bases from J, with 12 bases in between. The CDR3 covers 15 residues. In germline, CDR1 is SGHTA, CDR2 FQGNSA. CDR3 in DNA: TGTGCCAGCAGCTTAGTCGTCGAGCTCCACTATGGCTACACCTTC. Translating it yields CASSLVVELHYGYTF.

The chain links TRBV10-3 to TRBJ2-1; TRBD1 agrees at 9 bases. The CDR3 consists of 13 residues. V dropped 9 bases and J dropped 3; count of bases not matched to a gene: 3. From germline, CDR1 is ENHRY and CDR2 SYGVKD. In DNA form, the CDR3 reads TGTGCCATGGGGACAGGGATCTACAATGAGCAGTTCTTC. It codes for CAMGTGIYNEQFF.

The CDR3 here is CSVRDRGYYGYTF. In DNA form, the CDR3 reads TGCAGCGTCCGGGACAGGGGGTACTATGGCTACACCTTC. The J gene is TRBJ1-2, the V gene TRBV29-1; 11 bases match TRBD1. Germline V gene data show CDR1 as SQVTM and CDR2 as ANQGSEA. Germline trimming cut 6 bases from V and 3 bases from J; bases unmatched to any gene: 3. The CDR3 loop spans 13 amino acids.

This sequence joins TRBV19 and TRBJ2-2; 7 nucleotides match TRBD1. CDR3 length: 16 residues. From germline, CDR1 is LNHDA and CDR2 SQIVND (reference sequence). V lost 5 bases to trimming and J lost 4 bases; unmatched junction nucleotides: 10. CDR3 sequence reads: CASSAHRGPVTGELFF. The CDR3 DNA reads as TGTGCCAGTAGTGCCCACAGGGGCCCGGTCACCGGGGAGCTGTTTTTT.

The V and J genes are TRBV6-1 and TRBJ2-2, with TRBD2 matching 7 bases. The J segment lost 1 base and the V segment lost 4 bases, leaving 12 bases of the junction unmatched. CDR1 and CDR2 from the germline V gene are MNHNS and SASEGT. The CDR3 covers 18 residues. CDR3 nucleotide sequence: TGTGCCAGCAGTGTTCGTCGGAGGGACTATTTGAACACCGGGGAGCTGTTTTTT. This encodes CASSVRRRDYLNTGELFF.

The chain employs TRBV29-1 and TRBJ2-7; D not resolved. The CDR3 is 14 residues long. Germline V lookup: CDR1 SQVTM, CDR2 ANQGSEA. Trimming removed 0 bases from V and 4 bases from J, with 13 bases in between. CDR3 DNA sequence: TGCAGCGTTGAAGATGAAGAAACACAATACGAGCAGTACTTC. It codes for CSVEDEETQYEQYF.

The genes are TRBV28 and TRBJ2-5, with 10 bases lining up with TRBD2. Germline lookup yields CDR1 MDHEN and CDR2 SYDVKM. The CDR3 runs to 19 residues. After removal of 6 bases from V and 4 bases from J, the junction contained 20 bases not matched to a gene. As DNA, the CDR3 is TGTGCCAGCAGCCTCAAGGGGGGAGCGGGAGGGTGGTGGGGAGAGACCCAGTACTTC. Protein: CASSLKGGAGGWWGETQYF.

The CDR3 DNA sequence: TGCGCCAGCAGCCAACGACAGTCTCTAAACTACGAGCAGTACTTC. Translated, it gives CASSQRQSLNYEQYF. The chain couples TRBV4-3 to TRBJ2-7, with D possibly TRBD1 on 5 matching bases. This CDR3 region has 15 residues. Trimming took off 2 bases at V and 3 bases at J, with 14 bases between the two ends. CDR1 and CDR2 from the germline V gene are LGHNA and YSLEER.

The chain uses TRBV5-8 and TRBJ2-1; TRBD2 agrees at 13 bases. The V and J ends lost 0 bases and 7 bases, in that order; junction bases with no gene match: 1. This CDR3 contains 15 residues. Germline CDR1 is SGHTS and CDR2 is YDEGEE. The CDR3, as DNA: TGTGCCAGCAGCTTGGGGACTAGCGGGAGTAATGAGCAGTTCTTC. It yields the protein CASSLGTSGSNEQFF.

This sequence joins TRBV30 and TRBJ2-1, with TRBD2 matching over 12 bases. The ends lost 1 base at V and 5 bases at J; junction bases unmatched: 12. CDR1 and CDR2 from the germline V gene are GTSNPN and SVGIG (reference sequence). The CDR3 spans 18 residues. In DNA, the CDR3 is TGTGCCTGGAGTGCCTTTTTAGGGACTAGCGGGCGTAACAATGAGCAGTTCTTC. Translation: CAWSAFLGTSGRNNEQFF.

In DNA form, the CDR3 reads TGTGCCAGCAGCCAAGAAGGTCGGCTAGCGGTCCGCTACGAGCAGTACTTC. This gives the protein CASSQEGRLAVRYEQYF. The V gene is TRBV14, the J gene TRBJ2-7, with TRBD2 identical over 7 bases. Trimming removed 0 bases from V and 3 bases from J; junction bases left unmatched: 11. CDR3 length: 17 amino acids. CDR1 and CDR2 (germline): SGHDN, FVKESK.

CDR3 loop: CASSSSFGGRGHEQYF. For the CDR3, the DNA is TGTGCCAGCAGCTCCTCTTTCGGCGGGAGGGGTCACGAGCAGTACTTC. The J gene is TRBJ2-7, the V gene TRBV11-3; 9 nucleotides agree with TRBD2. The germline gives CDR1 SGHNT, CDR2 YENEEA. V dropped 4 bases and J dropped 5; count of bases not matched to a gene: 12. The CDR3 loop spans 16 amino acids.

The chain couples TRBV29-1 to TRBJ1-2; TRBD1 agrees at 8 bases. The CDR3 contains 13 residues. Germline trimming cut 0 bases from V and 6 bases from J; bases unmatched to any gene: 3. The germline gives CDR1 SQVTM, CDR2 ANQGSEA. CDR3 in DNA: TGCAGCGTTGAAGATCCAGGGGGCGATGGCTACACCTTC. Encoded protein: CSVEDPGGDGYTF.

The chain recombines TRBV2 with TRBJ2-5; D gene uncertain. This CDR3 contains 14 residues. Germline V CDR1 and CDR2: SNHLY, FYNNEI. V lost 1 base, J lost 3 bases, and 9 bases lay in between. CDR3 nucleotide sequence: TGTGCCAGCAGTGAAGGGCTGATGGAAGAGACCCAGTACTTC. Its translation is CASSEGLMEETQYF.

The rearrangement joins TRBV10-3 to TRBJ1-1; the D gene is possibly TRBD1 (6 bases). The CDR3 runs to 17 residues. CDR1 is ENHRY and CDR2 is SYGVKD in the germline V gene. The V end lost 8 bases, the J end lost 5 bases, and 27 bases lay between the germline ends. The chain's CDR3 is CAIRPLPGAAGGTEAFF. CDR3 nucleotides: TGTGCCATCCGACCCCTTCCAGGGGCCGCCGGGGGGACTGAAGCTTTCTTT.

The rearrangement joins TRBV4-3 to TRBJ1-1; no definite D call. The germline V gene has CDR1 LGHNA and CDR2 YSLEER. V lost 0 bases and J 1 base, leaving 6 bases between the germline ends. The CDR3 is 14 amino acids. CDR3 sequence reads: CASSQDPRNTEAFF. The DNA of the CDR3 is TGCGCCAGCAGCCAAGATCCCAGGAACACTGAAGCTTTCTTT.

The CDR3 bases are TGCGCCAGCAGTCAATGCAGGGCGGGGGAGACCCAGTACTTC. Residues: CASSQCRAGETQYF. This sequence joins TRBV23-1 and TRBJ2-5; a possible D gene is TRBD2 (6 bases). TRBV23-1 is given ORF status, its function remaining uncertain. This CDR3 spans 14 amino acids. V lost 1 base to trimming and J lost 5 bases, with 11 bases between them.

The genes are TRBV4-2 and TRBJ2-2; TRBD2 might be the D (6 bases). Trimming shortened V by 10 bases and J by 3 bases, and 18 bases separated the two germline ends. The CDR3 extends over 15 amino acids. Germline CDR1 is LGHNA and CDR2 is YNFKEQ. DNA of the CDR3: TGTGCCACCCAGCCGGGGGAAACCGACACCGGGGAGCTGTTTTTT. Translated: CATQPGETDTGELFF.